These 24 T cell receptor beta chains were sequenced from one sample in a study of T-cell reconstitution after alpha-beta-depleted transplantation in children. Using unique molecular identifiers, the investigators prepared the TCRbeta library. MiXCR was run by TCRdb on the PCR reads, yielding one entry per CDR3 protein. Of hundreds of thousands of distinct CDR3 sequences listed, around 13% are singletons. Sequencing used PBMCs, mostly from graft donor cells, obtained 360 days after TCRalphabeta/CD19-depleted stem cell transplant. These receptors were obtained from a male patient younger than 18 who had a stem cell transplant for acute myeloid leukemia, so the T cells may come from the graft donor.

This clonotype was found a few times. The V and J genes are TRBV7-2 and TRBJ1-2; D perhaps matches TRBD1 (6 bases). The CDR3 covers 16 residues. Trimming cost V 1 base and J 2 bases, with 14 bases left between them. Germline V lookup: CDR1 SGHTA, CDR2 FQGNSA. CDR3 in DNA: TGTGCCAGCAGCTTAGGGGGGGGACACGTAAACTATGGCTACACCTTC. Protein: CASSLGGGHVNYGYTF.

The CDR3 loop reads CSACAPGGVGDTQYF. The CDR3 nucleotides are TGCAGTGCTTGTGCCCCAGGGGGTGTGGGTGATACGCAGTATTTT. J is TRBJ2-3 and V is TRBV20-1, with 7 bases lining up with TRBD1. Germline values: CDR1 DFQATT, CDR2 SNEGSKA (reference sequence). V lost 5 bases to trimming and J lost 6 bases; unmatched junction nucleotides: 14. This CDR3 is built from 15 residues.

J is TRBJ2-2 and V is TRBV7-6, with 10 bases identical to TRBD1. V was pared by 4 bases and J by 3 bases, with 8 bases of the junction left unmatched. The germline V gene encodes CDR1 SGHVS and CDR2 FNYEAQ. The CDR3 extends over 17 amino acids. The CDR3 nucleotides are TGTGCCAGCAGCTCCCGACAGGGGGCAATAGACACCGGGGAGCTGTTTTTT. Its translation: CASSSRQGAIDTGELFF.

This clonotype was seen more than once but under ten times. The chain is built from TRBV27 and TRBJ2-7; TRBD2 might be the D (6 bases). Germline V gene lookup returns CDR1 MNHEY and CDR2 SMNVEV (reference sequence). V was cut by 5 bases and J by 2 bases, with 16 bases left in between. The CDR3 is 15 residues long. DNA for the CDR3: TGTGCCAGCAGTCTCACGGGAGAAGAAACCTACGAGCAGTACTTC. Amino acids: CASSLTGEETYEQYF.

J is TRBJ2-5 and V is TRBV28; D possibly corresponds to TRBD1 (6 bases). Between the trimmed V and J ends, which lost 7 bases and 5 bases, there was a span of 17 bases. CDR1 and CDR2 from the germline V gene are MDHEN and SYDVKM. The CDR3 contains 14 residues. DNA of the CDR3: TGTGCCAGCATCGAGAGGGGGAGAACGGAGACCCAGTACTTC. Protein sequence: CASIERGRTETQYF.

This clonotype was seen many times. Here the CDR3 DNA reads TGTGCCAGCAGTGTTCCCGGGTTCTATGGCTACACCTTC. Protein: CASSVPGFYGYTF. The chain couples TRBV28 to TRBJ1-2; D unclear. This CDR3 is 13 amino acids long. V lost 5 bases to trimming and J lost 4 bases, with 11 bases between them. The germline CDR1 and CDR2 sequences are MDHEN and SYDVKM.

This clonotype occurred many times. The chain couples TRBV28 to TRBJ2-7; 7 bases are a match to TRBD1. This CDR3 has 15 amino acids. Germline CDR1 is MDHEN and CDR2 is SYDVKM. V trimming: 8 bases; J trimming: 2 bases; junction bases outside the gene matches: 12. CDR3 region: CASVRQQGITYEQYF. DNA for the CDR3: TGTGCCAGCGTCAGACAACAGGGGATCACCTACGAGCAGTACTTC.

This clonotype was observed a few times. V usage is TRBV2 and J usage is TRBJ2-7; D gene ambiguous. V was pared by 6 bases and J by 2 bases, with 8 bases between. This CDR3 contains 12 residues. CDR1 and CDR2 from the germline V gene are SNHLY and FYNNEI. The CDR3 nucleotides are TGTGCCAGCAGCGTAGTTGCCTACGAGCAGTACTTC. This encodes CASSVVAYEQYF.

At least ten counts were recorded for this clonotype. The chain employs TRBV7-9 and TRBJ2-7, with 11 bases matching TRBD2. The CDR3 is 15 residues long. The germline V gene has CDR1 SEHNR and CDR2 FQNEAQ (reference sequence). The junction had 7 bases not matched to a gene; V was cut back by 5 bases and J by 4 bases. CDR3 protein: CASSPGLAVVYEQYF. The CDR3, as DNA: TGTGCCAGCAGCCCGGGACTAGCGGTAGTTTACGAGCAGTACTTC.

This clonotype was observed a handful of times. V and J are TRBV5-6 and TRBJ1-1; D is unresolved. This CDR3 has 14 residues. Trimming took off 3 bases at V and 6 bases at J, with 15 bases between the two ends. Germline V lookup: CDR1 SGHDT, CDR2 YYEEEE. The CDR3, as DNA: TGTGCCAGCAGCTATGTTGAAAGGGCCTCTGAAGCTTTCTTT. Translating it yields CASSYVERASEAFF. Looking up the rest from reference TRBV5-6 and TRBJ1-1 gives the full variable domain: DAGVTQSPTHLIKTRGQQVTLRCSPKSGHDTVSWYQQALGQGPQFIFQYYEEEERQRGNFPDRFSGHQFPNYSSELNVNALLLGDSALYLCASSYVERASEAFFGQGTRLTVV.

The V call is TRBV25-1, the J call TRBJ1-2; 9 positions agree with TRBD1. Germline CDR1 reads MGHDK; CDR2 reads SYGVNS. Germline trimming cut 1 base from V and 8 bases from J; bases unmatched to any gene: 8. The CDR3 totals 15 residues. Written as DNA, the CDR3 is TGTGCCAGCAGTGAATTTAACAGGGGGCTAGGGGGCTACACCTTC. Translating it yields CASSEFNRGLGGYTF.

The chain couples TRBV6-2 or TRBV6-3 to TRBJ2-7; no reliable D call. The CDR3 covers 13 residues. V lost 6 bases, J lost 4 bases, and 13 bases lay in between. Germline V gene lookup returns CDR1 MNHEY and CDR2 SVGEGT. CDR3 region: CASRETVNYEQYF. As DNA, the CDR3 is TGTGCCAGCAGAGAAACTGTCAATTACGAGCAGTACTTC.

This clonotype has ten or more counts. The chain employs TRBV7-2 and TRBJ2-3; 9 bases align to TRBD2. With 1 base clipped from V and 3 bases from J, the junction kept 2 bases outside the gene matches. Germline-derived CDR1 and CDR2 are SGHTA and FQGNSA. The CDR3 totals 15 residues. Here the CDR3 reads CASSLGGLATDTQYF. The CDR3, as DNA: TGTGCCAGCAGCTTAGGGGGACTAGCAACAGATACGCAGTATTTT.

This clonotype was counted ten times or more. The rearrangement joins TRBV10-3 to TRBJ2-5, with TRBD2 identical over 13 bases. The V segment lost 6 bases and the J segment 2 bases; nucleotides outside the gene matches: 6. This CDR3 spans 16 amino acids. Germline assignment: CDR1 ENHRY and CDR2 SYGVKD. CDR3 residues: CAISGLAGDRQETQYF. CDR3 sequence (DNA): TGTGCCATCAGCGGACTAGCGGGAGATCGACAAGAGACCCAGTACTTC.

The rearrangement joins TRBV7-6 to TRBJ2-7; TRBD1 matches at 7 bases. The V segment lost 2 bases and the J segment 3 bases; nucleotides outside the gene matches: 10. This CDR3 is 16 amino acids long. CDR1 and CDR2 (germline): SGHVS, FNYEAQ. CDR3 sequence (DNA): TGTGCCAGCAGCTTAAGGGGGCAGGGTCGACTCTACGAGCAGTACTTC. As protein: CASSLRGQGRLYEQYF. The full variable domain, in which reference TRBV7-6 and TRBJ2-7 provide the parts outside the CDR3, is GAGVSQSPRYKVTKRGQDVALRCDPISGHVSLYWYRQALGQGPEFLTYFNYEAQQDKSGLPNDRFSAERPEGSISTLTIQRTEQRDSAMYRCASSLRGQGRLYEQYFGPGTRLTVT.

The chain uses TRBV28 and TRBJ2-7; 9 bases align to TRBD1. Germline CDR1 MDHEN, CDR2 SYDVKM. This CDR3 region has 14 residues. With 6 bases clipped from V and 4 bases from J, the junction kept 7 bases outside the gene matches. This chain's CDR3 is CASRNRGPIYEQYF. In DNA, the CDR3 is TGTGCCAGCAGGAACAGGGGGCCAATTTACGAGCAGTACTTC.

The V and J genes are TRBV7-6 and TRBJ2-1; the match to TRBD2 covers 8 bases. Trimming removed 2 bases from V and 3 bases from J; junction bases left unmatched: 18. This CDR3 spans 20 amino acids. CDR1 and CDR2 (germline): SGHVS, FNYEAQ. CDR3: CASSLSSGSSRVTHYNEQFF. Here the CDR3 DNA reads TGTGCCAGCAGCTTAAGCAGCGGGAGTTCAAGAGTTACCCACTACAATGAGCAGTTCTTC.

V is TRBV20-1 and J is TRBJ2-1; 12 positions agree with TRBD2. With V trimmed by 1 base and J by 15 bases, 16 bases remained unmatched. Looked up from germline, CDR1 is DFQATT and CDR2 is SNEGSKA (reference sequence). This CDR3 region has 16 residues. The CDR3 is CSARGESRLAGVKMFF. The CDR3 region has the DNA TGCAGTGCTAGAGGGGAATCGAGACTAGCGGGAGTTAAGATGTTCTTC.

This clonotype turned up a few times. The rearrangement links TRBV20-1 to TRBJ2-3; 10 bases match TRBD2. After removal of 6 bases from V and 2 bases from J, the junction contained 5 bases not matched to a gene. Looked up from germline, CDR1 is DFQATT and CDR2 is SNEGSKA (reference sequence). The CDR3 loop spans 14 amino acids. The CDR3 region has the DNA TGCAGTGCAGAGCGGGAGGGCTACACAGATACGCAGTATTTT. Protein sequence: CSAEREGYTDTQYF.

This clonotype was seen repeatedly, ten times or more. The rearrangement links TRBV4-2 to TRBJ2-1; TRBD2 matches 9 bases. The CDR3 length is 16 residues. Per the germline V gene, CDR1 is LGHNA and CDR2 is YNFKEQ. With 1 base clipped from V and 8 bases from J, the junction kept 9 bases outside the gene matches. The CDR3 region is CASSQATGTSRDEQFF. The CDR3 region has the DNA TGTGCCAGCAGCCAAGCAACCGGGACTAGCCGGGATGAGCAGTTCTTC.

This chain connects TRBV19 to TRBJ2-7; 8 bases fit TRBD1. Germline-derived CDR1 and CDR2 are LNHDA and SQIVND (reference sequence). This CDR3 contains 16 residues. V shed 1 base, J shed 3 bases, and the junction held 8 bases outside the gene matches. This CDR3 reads CASSIGPTGADYEQYF. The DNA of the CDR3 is TGTGCCAGTAGTATAGGACCGACAGGGGCGGACTACGAGCAGTACTTC.

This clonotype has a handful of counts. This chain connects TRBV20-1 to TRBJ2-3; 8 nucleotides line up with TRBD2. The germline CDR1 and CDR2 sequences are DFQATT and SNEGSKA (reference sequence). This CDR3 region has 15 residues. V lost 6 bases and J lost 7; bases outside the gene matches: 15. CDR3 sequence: CSAGTSGPSVYTQYF. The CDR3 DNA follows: TGCAGTGCCGGTACTAGCGGCCCAAGTGTATATACGCAGTATTTT.

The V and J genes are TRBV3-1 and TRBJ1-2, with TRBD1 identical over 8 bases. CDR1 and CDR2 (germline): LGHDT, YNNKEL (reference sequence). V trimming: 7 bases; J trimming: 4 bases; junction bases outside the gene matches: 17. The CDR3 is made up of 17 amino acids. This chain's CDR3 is CASTPVWQGAGSYGYTF. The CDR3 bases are TGTGCCAGCACTCCCGTGTGGCAGGGGGCAGGGAGCTATGGCTACACCTTC.

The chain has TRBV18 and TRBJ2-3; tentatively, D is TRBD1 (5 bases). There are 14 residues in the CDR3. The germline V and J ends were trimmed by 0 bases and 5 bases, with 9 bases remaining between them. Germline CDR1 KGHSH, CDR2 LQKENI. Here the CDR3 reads CASSPPGPGDTQYF. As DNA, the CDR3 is TGTGCCAGCTCACCACCGGGGCCCGGAGATACGCAGTATTTT.